The entry below describes one T cell receptor beta chain. Repertoires were generated with immunoSEQ multiplex PCR, while TCRdb's copy carries only in-frame clones and drops some. The sample lists tens of thousands of clones; 75% to 85% were seen once. The data belong to a study of blood T cell repertoires in COVID-19. Trimming at V came to 1 base and at J to 3 bases, leaving 13 bases not matched to a gene. This CDR3 region has 18 residues. From germline, CDR1 is LNHDA and CDR2 SQIVND (reference sequence). The chain combines TRBV19 with TRBJ2-3, with 7 bases identical to TRBD1. The sequence derives from a woman of 80 years or more with acute or convalescent COVID-19. Sequenced sample: peripheral blood. CDR3 residues: CASSIVWRRGGPTDTQYF. CDR3 nucleotides: TGTGCCAGTAGTATAGTCTGGAGGCGAGGGGGCCCGACAGATACGCAGTATTTT.